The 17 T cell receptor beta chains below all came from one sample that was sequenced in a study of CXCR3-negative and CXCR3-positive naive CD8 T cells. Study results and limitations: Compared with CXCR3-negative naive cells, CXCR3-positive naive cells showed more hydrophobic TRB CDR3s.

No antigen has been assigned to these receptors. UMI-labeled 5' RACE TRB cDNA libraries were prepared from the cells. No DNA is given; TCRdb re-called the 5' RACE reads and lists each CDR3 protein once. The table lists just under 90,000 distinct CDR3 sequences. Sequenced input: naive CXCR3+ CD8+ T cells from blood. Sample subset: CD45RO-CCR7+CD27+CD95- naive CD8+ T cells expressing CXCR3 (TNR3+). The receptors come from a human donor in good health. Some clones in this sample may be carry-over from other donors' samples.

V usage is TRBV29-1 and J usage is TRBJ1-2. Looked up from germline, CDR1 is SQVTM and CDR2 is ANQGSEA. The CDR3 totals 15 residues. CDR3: CSVEDAGHFDYGYTF.

The CDR3: CSVEEWELAGEGATDTQYF. The chain recombines TRBV29-1 with TRBJ2-3; the TCRdb call, TRBD2, lacks DNA for checking. CDR1 SQVTM and CDR2 ANQGSEA come from the germline V gene. This CDR3 is 19 amino acids long.

Here the CDR3 reads CATSRLSSSYNEQFF. The rearrangement uses TRBV15 and TRBJ2-1; lacking DNA, the TRBD1 call made by TCRdb goes unchecked. The CDR3 has 15 residues. Germline CDR1 is LNHNV and CDR2 is YYDKDF (reference sequence).

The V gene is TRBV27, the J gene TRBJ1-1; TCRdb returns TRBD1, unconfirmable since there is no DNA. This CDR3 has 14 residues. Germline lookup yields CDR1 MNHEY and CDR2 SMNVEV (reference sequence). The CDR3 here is CASSPGGALSEAFF.

The CDR3 sequence: CASSSPRQAKNIQYF. The chain uses TRBV28 and TRBJ2-4. Germline V lookup: CDR1 MDHEN, CDR2 SYDVKM. The CDR3 totals 15 residues.

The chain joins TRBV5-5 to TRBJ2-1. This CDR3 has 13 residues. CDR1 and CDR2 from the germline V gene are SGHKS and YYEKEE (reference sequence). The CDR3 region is CASSFPVYNEQFF.

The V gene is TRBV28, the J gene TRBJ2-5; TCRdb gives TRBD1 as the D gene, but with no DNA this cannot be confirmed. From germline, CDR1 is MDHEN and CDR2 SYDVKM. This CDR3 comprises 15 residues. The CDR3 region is CASSHTLGVGETQYF.

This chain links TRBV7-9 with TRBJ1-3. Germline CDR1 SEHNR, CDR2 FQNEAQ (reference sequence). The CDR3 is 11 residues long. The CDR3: CASSFGNTIYF.

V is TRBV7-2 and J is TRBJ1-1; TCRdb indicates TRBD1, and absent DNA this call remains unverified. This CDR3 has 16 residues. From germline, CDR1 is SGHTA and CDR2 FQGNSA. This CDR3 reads CASSLWPGTLNTEAFF.

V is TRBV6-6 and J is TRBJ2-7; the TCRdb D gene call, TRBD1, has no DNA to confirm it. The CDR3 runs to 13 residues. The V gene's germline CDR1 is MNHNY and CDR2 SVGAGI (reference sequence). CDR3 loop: CASSYSDRHEQYF.

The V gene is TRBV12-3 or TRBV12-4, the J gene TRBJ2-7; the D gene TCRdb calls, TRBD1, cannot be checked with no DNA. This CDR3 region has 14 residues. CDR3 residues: CASSLGAGTYEQYF.

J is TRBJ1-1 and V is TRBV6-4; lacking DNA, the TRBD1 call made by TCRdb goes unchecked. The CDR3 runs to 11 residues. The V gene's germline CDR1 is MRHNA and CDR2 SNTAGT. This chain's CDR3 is CASSAGGEAFF.

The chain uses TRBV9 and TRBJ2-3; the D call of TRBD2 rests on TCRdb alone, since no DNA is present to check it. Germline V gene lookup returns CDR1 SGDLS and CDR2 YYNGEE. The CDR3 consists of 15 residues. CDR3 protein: CASSVWGAITDTQYF.

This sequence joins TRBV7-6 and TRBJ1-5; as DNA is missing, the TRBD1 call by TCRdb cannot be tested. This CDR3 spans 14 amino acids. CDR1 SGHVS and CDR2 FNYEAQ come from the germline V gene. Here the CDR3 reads CASSPTGLFQPQHF. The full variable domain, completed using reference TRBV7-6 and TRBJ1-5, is GAGVSQSPRYKVTKRGQDVALRCDPISGHVSLYWYRQALGQGPEFLTYFNYEAQQDKSGLPNDRFSAERPEGSISTLTIQRTEQRDSAMYRCASSPTGLFQPQHFGDGTRLSIL.

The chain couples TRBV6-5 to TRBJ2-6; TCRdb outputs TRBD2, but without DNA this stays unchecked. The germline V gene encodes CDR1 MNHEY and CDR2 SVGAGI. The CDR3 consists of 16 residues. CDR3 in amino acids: CASSKGGMAGANVLTF.

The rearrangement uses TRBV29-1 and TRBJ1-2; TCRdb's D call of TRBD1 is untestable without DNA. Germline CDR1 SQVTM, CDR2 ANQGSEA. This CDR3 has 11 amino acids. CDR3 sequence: CSVGQGGGYTF.

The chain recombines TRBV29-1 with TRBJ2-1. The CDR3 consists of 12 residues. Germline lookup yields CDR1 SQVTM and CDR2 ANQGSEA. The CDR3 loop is CSVHKNNNEQFF.